These 17 T cell receptor beta chains originate from one sample sequenced in a study of blood T cells in healthy people across ages. Together with a sample-barcoded 5' primer, a J-beta primer mix was included in a second PCR lasting about 7 to 11 cycles. TCRdb independently ran MiXCR on the 5' RACE reads; one entry per CDR3 protein. The data show more than 650,000 distinct CDR3 sequences, 50% to 65% seen once. The specimen was blood. Receptors originate from an elderly man in good health.

The chain employs TRBV11-2 and TRBJ2-5; 11 bases are shared with TRBD2. This CDR3 has 16 amino acids. J was trimmed by 4 bases and V by 5 bases; bases with no gene match: 9. Looked up from germline, CDR1 is SGHAT and CDR2 is FQNNGV. The CDR3 DNA reads TGTGCCAGCAGCCCCCCCACACTAGCGGGAGCAGAGACCCAGTACTTC. Its protein product is CASSPPTLAGAETQYF.

V and J are TRBV5-4 and TRBJ2-5, with D perhaps being TRBD1 or TRBD2 (5 bases each). Looked up from germline, CDR1 is SGHNT and CDR2 is YYREEE (reference sequence). The CDR3 extends over 16 amino acids. Trimming stripped 4 bases from V and 1 base from J, with 17 bases between. The CDR3 nucleotides are TGTGCCAGCAGCCCACTCGTGGGACCTACCCAAGAGACCCAGTACTTC. This sequence encodes CASSPLVGPTQETQYF. The variable domain in full, with the rest retrieved from reference TRBV5-4 and TRBJ2-5, is ETGVTQSPTHLIKTRGQQVTLRCSSQSGHNTVSWYQQALGQGPQFIFQYYREEENGRGNFPPRFSGLQFPNYSSELNVNALELDDSALYLCASSPLVGPTQETQYFGPGTRLLVL.

This clonotype has just a few counts. The J gene is TRBJ1-2, the V gene TRBV28; 10 bases agree with TRBD1. The CDR3 extends over 11 amino acids. Germline V gives CDR1 MDHEN, CDR2 SYDVKM. Trimming removed 6 bases from V and 10 bases from J; junction bases left unmatched: 2. The chain's CDR3 is CASRGTGAYTF. For the CDR3, the DNA is TGTGCCAGCAGAGGGACAGGGGCCTACACCTTC.

Many counts were recorded for this clonotype. An end of the junction differs from the germline gene, which may be a read error. The chain employs TRBV5-1 and TRBJ2-1; 13 nucleotides line up with TRBD2. From germline, CDR1 is SGHRS and CDR2 YFSETQ. The CDR3 contains 15 residues. CDR3 sequence reads: CASSLGLAGYNEQFF. For the CDR3, the DNA is TGTGCCAGCAGCTTGGGACTAGCGGGGTACAATGAGCAGTTCTTC.

V and J are TRBV7-9 and TRBJ2-7; no definite D call. Trimming took 1 base from V and 0 from J, leaving 10 bases between them. This CDR3 is built from 15 residues. In germline, CDR1 is SEHNR, CDR2 FQNEAQ (reference sequence). CDR3 nucleotide sequence: TGTGCCAGCAGCTTAGGGGCAGGCAACTCCTACGAGCAGTACTTC. Its protein is CASSLGAGNSYEQYF.

There are a few counts of this clonotype. This chain connects TRBV7-9 to TRBJ2-1; D is possibly TRBD2 (6 bases). The CDR3 has 11 amino acids. Germline V gene lookup returns CDR1 SEHNR and CDR2 FQNEAQ (reference sequence). V lost 4 bases and J 15 bases, leaving 13 bases between the germline ends. In DNA, the CDR3 is TGTGCCAGCAGCTCGCCGCTAGCGCCGTTCTTC. Translating gives CASSSPLAPFF. The full variable domain, with the rest looked up from reference TRBV7-9 and TRBJ2-1, is DTGVSQNPRHKITKRGQNVTFRCDPISEHNRLYWYRQTLGQGPEFLTYFQNEAQLEKSRLLSDRFSAERPKGSFSTLEIQRTEQGDSAMYLCASSSPLAPFFGPGTRLTVL.

J is TRBJ2-4 and V is TRBV3-1; 14 nucleotides line up with TRBD2. The CDR3 runs 16 residues. With V trimmed by 4 bases and J by 15 bases, 14 bases remained unmatched. Germline-derived CDR1 and CDR2 are LGHDT and YNNKEL (reference sequence). The CDR3 protein is CASSLGLAGGPLSLYF. CDR3 in DNA: TGTGCCAGCAGCCTTGGACTAGCGGGAGGTCCCCTATCTTTGTACTTC.

The gene calls are TRBV7-2 and TRBJ2-1; D possibly uses TRBD1 or TRBD2 (6 bases each). Deletions cut 6 bases from V and 0 bases from J, with 12 bases between. Germline lookup yields CDR1 SGHTA and CDR2 FQGNSA. The CDR3 is 15 residues long. The CDR3 loop is CASSAGQSSYNEQFF. CDR3 DNA sequence: TGTGCCAGCAGTGCGGGACAAAGCTCCTACAATGAGCAGTTCTTC.

The J gene is TRBJ1-2, the V gene TRBV7-8; D is possibly TRBD1 (6 bases). CDR1 is SGHVS and CDR2 is FQNEAQ in the germline V gene. The CDR3 extends over 15 amino acids. Trimming removed 2 bases from V and 4 bases from J, with 14 bases in between. The CDR3 sequence: CASSLRDRDIYGYTF. CDR3 nucleotide sequence: TGTGCCAGCAGCTTACGCGATCGGGACATCTATGGCTACACCTTC. Filled out from reference TRBV7-8 and TRBJ1-2, the complete variable domain reads GAGVSQSPRYKVAKRGQDVALRCDPISGHVSLFWYQQALGQGPEFLTYFQNEAQLDKSGLPSDRFFAERPEGSVSTLKIQRTQQEDSAVYLCASSLRDRDIYGYTFGSGTRLTVV.

There are a few counts of this clonotype. The chain links TRBV29-1 to TRBJ1-4; no clear D. This CDR3 is built from 16 residues. Germline V gene sequence: CDR1 SQVTM, CDR2 ANQGSEA. V shed 0 bases and J shed 0 bases, with 11 bases lying between them. The CDR3 loop is CSVEDRSGATNEKLFF. CDR3 DNA sequence: TGCAGCGTTGAAGACAGGTCCGGTGCAACTAATGAAAAACTGTTTTTT. The variable domain in full, completed from reference TRBV29-1 and TRBJ1-4, reads SAVISQKPSRDICQRGTSLTIQCQVDSQVTMMFWYRQQPGQSLTLIATANQGSEATYESGFVIDKFPISRPNLTFSTLTVSNMSPEDSSIYLCSVEDRSGATNEKLFFGSGTQLSVL.

This clonotype was detected a few times. V and J are TRBV12-3 or TRBV12-4 and TRBJ2-1; 8 positions match TRBD2. V trimming: 2 bases; J trimming: 9 bases; junction bases outside the gene matches: 12. CDR3 length: 16 amino acids. The CDR3 here is CASSLSGTGREGEQFF. CDR3 in DNA: TGTGCCAGCAGTTTAAGCGGAACCGGGAGGGAGGGTGAGCAGTTCTTC.

The V gene is TRBV20-1, the J gene TRBJ2-5, with D possibly being TRBD1 (6 bases). The DNA matches TRBJ2-7 better at its end, which makes the J call doubtful. The CDR3 spans 13 residues. Germline-derived CDR1 and CDR2 are DFQATT and SNEGSKA (reference sequence). The CDR3 loop is CSARGDTRGEQYF. The CDR3 DNA sequence: TGCAGTGCTAGAGGGGACACCCGGGGCGAGCAGTACTTC.

In this sample, this clonotype turned up a few times. The CDR3 spells CASSLIQRSPLHF. CDR3 nucleotides: TGTGCCAGCAGCTTAATACAGAGATCACCCCTCCACTTT. The chain joins TRBV7-2 to TRBJ1-6; no definite D call. CDR1 and CDR2 (germline): SGHTA, FQGNSA. This CDR3 has 13 residues. V lost 2 bases, J lost 10 bases, and 9 bases lay in between.

The chain has TRBV24-1 and TRBJ2-1, with D tentatively TRBD1 (6 bases). The J call is uncertain, as TRBJ2-7 better fits the DNA end. Germline CDR1 KGHDR, CDR2 SFDVKD. This CDR3 has 16 amino acids. The CDR3 DNA sequence: TGTGCCACCAGTGACCCAGGACGAGGGGGCTCCTACGAGCAGTACTTC. Its translation: CATSDPGRGGSYEQYF.

The rearrangement links TRBV20-1 to TRBJ2-5, with TRBD2 as a possible D gene (6 bases). V was clipped by 5 bases and J by 11 bases, with 24 bases between them. This CDR3 comprises 14 residues. Germline loops: CDR1 DFQATT, CDR2 SNEGSKA (reference sequence). The DNA of the CDR3 is TGCAGTGCTTCTAGTGATACCGGAGGGTGGGAGCAGTACTTC. This gives the protein CSASSDTGGWEQYF.

This clonotype has just a few counts. The chain uses TRBV5-1 and TRBJ1-6, with D perhaps matching TRBD1 (5 bases). Looked up from germline, CDR1 is SGHRS and CDR2 is YFSETQ. V lost 4 bases to trimming and J lost 10 bases, with 15 bases between them. The CDR3 is 14 residues long. CDR3 protein: CASSASGTSSPLHF. CDR3 bases: TGCGCCAGCAGCGCCTCCGGGACCTCGTCACCCCTCCACTTT.

This clonotype was observed a few times. The V and J genes are TRBV29-1 and TRBJ1-2; TRBD1 is a possible D gene (5 bases). This CDR3 contains 12 residues. Germline loops: CDR1 SQVTM, CDR2 ANQGSEA. The CDR3 sequence is CTVDTNRYGYTF. In DNA form, the CDR3 reads TGCACCGTGGACACCAACCGCTATGGCTACACCTTC.